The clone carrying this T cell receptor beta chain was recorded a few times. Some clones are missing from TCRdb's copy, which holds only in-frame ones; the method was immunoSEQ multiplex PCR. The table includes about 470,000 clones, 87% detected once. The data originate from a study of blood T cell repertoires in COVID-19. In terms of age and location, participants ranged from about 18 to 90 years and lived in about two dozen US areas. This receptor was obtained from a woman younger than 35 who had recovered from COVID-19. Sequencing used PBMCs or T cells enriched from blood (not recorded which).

The CDR3 coding sequence is TGTGCCAGCAGCTCTTTACAGGGAGCAGGTGAAAAACTGTTTTTT. Protein: CASSSLQGAGEKLFF. The chain couples TRBV5-4 to TRBJ1-4; perhaps TRBD1 as D (6 bases). Germline CDR1 SGHNT, CDR2 YYREEE (reference sequence). V was trimmed by 3 bases and J by 7 bases, leaving 16 bases between them. The CDR3 is made up of 15 amino acids.